This is a list of T cell receptor beta chains from one sample in a study of T cells in Graves' hyperthyroidism and ophthalmopathy. Each CDR3 protein gets one entry after TCRdb re-called the multiplex PCR reads with MiXCR. The repertoire consists of approximately 400,000 distinct CDR3 sequences, with approximately 15% occurring once and the leading ten covering 32%. Sequencing used blood. These receptors were collected from a woman younger than 45 with Graves' hyperthyroidism. CDR3s include the opening cysteine and the closing phenylalanine or tryptophan.

v_call,j_call,cdr3_aa
TRBV27,TRBJ2-1,CASSLEGLYYNEQFF
TRBV12-3/TRBV12-4,TRBJ2-7,CASSPRLAGGPLGEQYF
TRBV30,TRBJ2-7,CAWAKGSGEQYF
TRBV9,TRBJ2-2,CASSEQPSGRGYTGELFF
TRBV20-1,TRBJ2-5,CSAEQAGKQETQYF
TRBV28,TRBJ1-2,CASSSGPSGYGYTF
TRBV20-1,TRBJ2-1,CSASWTGAAYNEQFF
TRBV11-2,TRBJ2-1,CASSLDRESSYNEQFF
TRBV10-1,TRBJ2-2,CASSVGLAGVAGELFF
TRBV6-5,TRBJ1-4,CASSYIGGEKLFF